What follows are 3 T cell receptor beta chains derived from one specimen sequenced in a study of human T cells and chemical hapten exposure. The time point was: healthy volunteer bleed at 6 weeks. The authors extracted total RNA from unfractionated whole blood. MiXCR, applied by TCRdb to the RACE reads, yields one record per CDR3 protein. Counted here are some 78,000 distinct CDR3 sequences, over 8.5% occurring once; the ten biggest clones make up around 1.6%. The material sequenced was whole blood. The receptors originated from a male donor in good health. Some clones in this sample may be carry-over from other donors' samples.

In this sample, this clonotype turned up a few times. The chain has TRBV5-5 and TRBJ1-1; 9 bases are shared with TRBD1. CDR1 is SGHKS, CDR2 YYEKEE, per germline (reference sequence). V gave up 7 bases and J gave up 4 bases; unmatched junction bases: 11. The CDR3 sequence is 15 residues long. CDR3 DNA: TGTGCCAGCCGGGACAGGGTCGAAAGGGGCACTGAAGCTTTCTTT. It translates to CASRDRVERGTEAFF. Drawing the rest from reference TRBV5-5 and TRBJ1-1, the complete variable domain is DAGVTQSPTHLIKTRGQQVTLRCSPISGHKSVSWYQQVLGQGPQFIFQYYEKEERGRGNFPDRFSARQFPNYSSELNVNALLLGDSALYLCASRDRVERGTEAFFGQGTRLTVV.

This clonotype was detected ten times or more. This sequence joins TRBV20-1 and TRBJ2-7, with TRBD2 as a possible D gene (5 bases). V was shortened by 2 bases and J by 4 bases, with 6 bases between the two germline ends. The CDR3 extends over 11 amino acids. CDR1 is DFQATT, CDR2 SNEGSKA, per germline (reference sequence). CDR3 region: CSARSGYEQYF. The CDR3 nucleotides read TGCAGTGCTAGATCGGGGTACGAGCAGTACTTC.

This clonotype was counted a few times. The rearrangement uses TRBV29-1 and TRBJ1-1; D not resolved. Germline CDR1 reads SQVTM; CDR2 reads ANQGSEA. CDR3 length: 12 residues. Trimming stripped 2 bases from V and 11 bases from J, with 15 bases between. For the CDR3, the DNA is TGCAGCGTTGAAATCCGTGGCATAATGGCTTTCTTT. Translated, it gives CSVEIRGIMAFF.